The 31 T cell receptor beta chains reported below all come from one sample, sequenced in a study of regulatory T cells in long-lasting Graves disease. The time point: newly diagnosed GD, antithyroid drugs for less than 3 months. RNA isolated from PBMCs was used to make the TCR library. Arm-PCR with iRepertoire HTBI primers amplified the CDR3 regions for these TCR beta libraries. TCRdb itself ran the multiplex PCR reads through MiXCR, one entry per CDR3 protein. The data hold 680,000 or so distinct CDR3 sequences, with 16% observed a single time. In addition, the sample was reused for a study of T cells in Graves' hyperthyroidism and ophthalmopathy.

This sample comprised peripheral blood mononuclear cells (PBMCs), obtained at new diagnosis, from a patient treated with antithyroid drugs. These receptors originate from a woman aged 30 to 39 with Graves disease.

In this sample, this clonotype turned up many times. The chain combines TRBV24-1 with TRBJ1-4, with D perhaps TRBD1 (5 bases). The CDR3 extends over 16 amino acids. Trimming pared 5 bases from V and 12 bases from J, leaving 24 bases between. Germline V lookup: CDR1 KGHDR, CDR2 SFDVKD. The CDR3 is CATSGPTGTGLSELFF. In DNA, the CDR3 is TGTGCCACCAGTGGTCCGACCGGGACGGGTTTATCGGAACTGTTTTTT.

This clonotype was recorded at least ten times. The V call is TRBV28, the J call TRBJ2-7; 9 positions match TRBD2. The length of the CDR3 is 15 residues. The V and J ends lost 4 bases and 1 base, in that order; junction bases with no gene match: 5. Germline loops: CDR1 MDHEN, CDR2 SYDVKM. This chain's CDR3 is CASSYVAGGSYEQYF. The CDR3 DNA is TGTGCCAGCAGTTATGTGGCGGGAGGGTCCTACGAGCAGTACTTC.

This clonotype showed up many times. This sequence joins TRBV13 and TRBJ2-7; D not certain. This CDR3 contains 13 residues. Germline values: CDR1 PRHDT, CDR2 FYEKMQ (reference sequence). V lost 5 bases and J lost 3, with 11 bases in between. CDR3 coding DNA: TGTGCCAGCAGCCCTGGACGGATCTACGAGCAGTACTTC. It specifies CASSPGRIYEQYF.

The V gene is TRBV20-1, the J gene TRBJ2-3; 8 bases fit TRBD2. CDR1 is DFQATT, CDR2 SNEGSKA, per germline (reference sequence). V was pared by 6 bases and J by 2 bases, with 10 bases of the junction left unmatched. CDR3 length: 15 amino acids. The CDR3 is CSAVFAGRATDTQYF. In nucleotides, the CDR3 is TGCAGTGCGGTGTTCGCCGGGAGGGCCACAGATACGCAGTATTTT.

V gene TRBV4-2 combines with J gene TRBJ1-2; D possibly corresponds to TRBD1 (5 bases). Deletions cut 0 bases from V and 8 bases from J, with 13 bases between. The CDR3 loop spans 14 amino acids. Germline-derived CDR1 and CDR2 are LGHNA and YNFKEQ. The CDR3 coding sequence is TGTGCCAGCAGCCAAGAAACCGGGACGGGCGGCTACACCTTC. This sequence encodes CASSQETGTGGYTF.

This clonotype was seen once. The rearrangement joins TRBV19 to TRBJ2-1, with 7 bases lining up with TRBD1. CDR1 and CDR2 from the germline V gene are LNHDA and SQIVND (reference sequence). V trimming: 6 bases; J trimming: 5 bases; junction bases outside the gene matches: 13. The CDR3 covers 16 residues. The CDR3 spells CASRTALGQRNNEQFF. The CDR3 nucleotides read TGTGCCAGTAGAACAGCCCTGGGACAGAGAAACAATGAGCAGTTCTTC.

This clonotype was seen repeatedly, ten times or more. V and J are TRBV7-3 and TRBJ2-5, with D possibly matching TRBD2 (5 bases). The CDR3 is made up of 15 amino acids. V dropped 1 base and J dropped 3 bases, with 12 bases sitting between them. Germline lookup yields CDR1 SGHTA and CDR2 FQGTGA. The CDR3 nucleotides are TGTGCCAGCAGCTTAATGGCGGGCAGAGAAGAGACCCAGTACTTC. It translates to CASSLMAGREETQYF. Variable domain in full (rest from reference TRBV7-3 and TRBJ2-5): GAGVSQTPSNKVTEKGKYVELRCDPISGHTALYWYRQSLGQGPEFLIYFQGTGAADDSGLPNDRFFAVRPEGSVSTLKIQRTERGDSAVYLCASSLMAGREETQYFGPGTRLLVL.

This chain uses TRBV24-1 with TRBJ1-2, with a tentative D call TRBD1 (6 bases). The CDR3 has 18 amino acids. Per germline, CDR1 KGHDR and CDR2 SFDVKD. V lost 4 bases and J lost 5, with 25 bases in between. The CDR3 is CATSESNPQGTGFYGYTF. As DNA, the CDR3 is TGTGCCACCAGTGAATCTAACCCGCAAGGAACAGGGTTTTATGGCTACACCTTC.

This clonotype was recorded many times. In DNA form, the CDR3 reads TGTGCCACCAGTGAAGTCGCCGCGGGAAGCACAGATACGCAGTATTTT. Protein: CATSEVAAGSTDTQYF. This chain uses TRBV24-1 with TRBJ2-3, with D possibly being TRBD2 (6 bases). Looked up from germline, CDR1 is KGHDR and CDR2 is SFDVKD. V dropped 4 bases and J dropped 0 bases, with 13 bases sitting between them. CDR3 length: 16 amino acids.

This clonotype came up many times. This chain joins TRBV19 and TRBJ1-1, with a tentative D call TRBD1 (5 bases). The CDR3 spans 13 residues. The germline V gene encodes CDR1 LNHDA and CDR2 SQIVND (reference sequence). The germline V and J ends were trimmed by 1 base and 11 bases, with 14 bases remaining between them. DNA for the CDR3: TGTGCCAGTAGTATAGTAGGGACCTCGCCGGCTTTCTTT. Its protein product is CASSIVGTSPAFF.

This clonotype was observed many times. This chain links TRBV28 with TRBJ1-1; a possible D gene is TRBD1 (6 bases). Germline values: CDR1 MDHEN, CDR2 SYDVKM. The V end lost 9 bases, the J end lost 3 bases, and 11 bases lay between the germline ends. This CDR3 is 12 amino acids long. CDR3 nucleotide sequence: TGTGCCAGAGGGACACGGTACACTGAAGCTTTCTTT. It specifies CARGTRYTEAFF.

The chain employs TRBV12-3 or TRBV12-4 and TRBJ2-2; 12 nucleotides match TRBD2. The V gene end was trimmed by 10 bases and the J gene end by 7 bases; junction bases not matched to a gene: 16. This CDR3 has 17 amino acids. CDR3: CANRKTGLAGKGGELFF. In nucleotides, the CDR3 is TGTGCCAACAGGAAGACAGGACTAGCGGGAAAGGGCGGGGAGCTGTTTTTT.

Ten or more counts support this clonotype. The CDR3 here is CASSEYTTLAKNIQYF. The CDR3, as DNA: TGTGCCAGCAGTGAATATACCACACTAGCCAAAAACATTCAGTACTTC. The chain links TRBV2 to TRBJ2-4; unclear D gene. The CDR3 covers 16 residues. V gave up 2 bases and J gave up 0 bases, with 11 bases separating them. Germline-derived CDR1 and CDR2 are SNHLY and FYNNEI.

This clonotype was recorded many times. This CDR3 is CASSLRDRGLDTQYF. DNA of the CDR3: TGCGCCAGCAGCCTGCGGGACAGGGGGCTAGATACGCAGTATTTT. This chain links TRBV5-1 with TRBJ2-3; 12 bases agree with TRBD1. Germline CDR1 reads SGHRS; CDR2 reads YFSETQ. The CDR3 totals 15 residues. Trimming removed 4 bases from V and 5 bases from J; junction bases left unmatched: 5.

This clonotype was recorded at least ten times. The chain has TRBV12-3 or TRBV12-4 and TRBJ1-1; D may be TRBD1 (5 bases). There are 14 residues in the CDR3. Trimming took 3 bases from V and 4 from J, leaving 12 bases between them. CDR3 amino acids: CASSFQGRGTEAFF. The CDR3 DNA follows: TGTGCCAGCAGTTTTCAGGGAAGGGGCACTGAAGCTTTCTTT.

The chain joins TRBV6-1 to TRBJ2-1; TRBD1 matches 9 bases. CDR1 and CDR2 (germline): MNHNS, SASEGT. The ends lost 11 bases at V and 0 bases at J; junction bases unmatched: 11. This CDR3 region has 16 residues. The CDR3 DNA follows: TGTGCCGTCCGCAAGGAGGGACAGGGCTCCTACAATGAGCAGTTCTTC. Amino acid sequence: CAVRKEGQGSYNEQFF.

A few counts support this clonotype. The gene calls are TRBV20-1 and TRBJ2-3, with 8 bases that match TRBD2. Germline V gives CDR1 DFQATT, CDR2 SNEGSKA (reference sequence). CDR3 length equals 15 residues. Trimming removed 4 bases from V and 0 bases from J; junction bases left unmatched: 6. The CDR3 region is CSATGGLGSTDTQYF. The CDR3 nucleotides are TGCAGTGCTACGGGGGGGCTAGGGAGCACAGATACGCAGTATTTT.

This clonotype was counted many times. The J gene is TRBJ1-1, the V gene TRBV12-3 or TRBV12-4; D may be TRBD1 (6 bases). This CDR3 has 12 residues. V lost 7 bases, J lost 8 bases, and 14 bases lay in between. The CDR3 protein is CASTLQGSEAFF. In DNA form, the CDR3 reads TGTGCCAGCACCCTTCAGGGGTCCGAAGCTTTCTTT.

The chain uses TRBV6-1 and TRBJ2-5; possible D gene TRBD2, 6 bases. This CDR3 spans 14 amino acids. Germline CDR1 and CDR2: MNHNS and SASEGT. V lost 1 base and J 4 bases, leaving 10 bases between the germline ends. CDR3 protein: CASSEVSGAETQYF. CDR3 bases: TGTGCCAGCAGTGAAGTCTCGGGAGCAGAGACCCAGTACTTC.

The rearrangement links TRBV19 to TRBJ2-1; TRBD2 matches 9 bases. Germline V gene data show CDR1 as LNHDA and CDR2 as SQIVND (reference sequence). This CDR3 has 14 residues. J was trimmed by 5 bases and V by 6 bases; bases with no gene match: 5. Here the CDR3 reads CASSGLARNNEQFF. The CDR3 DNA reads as TGTGCCAGTAGCGGACTAGCGAGAAACAATGAGCAGTTCTTC. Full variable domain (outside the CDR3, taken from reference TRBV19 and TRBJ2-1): DGGITQSPKYLFRKEGQNVTLSCEQNLNHDAMYWYRQDPGQGLRLIYYSQIVNDFQKGDIAEGYSVSREKKESFPLTVTSAQKNPTAFYLCASSGLARNNEQFFGPGTRLTVL.

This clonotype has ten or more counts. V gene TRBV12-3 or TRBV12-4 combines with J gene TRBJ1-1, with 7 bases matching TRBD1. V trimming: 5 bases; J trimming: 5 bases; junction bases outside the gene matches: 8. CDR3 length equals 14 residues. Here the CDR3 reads CASSPQGGRTEAFF. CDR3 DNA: TGTGCCAGCAGTCCCCAGGGGGGGCGGACTGAAGCTTTCTTT.

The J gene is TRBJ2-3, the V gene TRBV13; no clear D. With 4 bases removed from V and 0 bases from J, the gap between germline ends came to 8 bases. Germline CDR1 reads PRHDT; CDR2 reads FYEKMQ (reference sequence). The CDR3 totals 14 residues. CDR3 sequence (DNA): TGTGCCAGCAGCTACGGACCGAGCACAGATACGCAGTATTTT. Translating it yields CASSYGPSTDTQYF.

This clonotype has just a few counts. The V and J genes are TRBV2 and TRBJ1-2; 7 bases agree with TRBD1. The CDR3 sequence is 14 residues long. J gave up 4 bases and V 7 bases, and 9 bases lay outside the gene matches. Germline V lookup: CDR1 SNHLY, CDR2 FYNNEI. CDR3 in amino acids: CASKTVRDSYGYTF. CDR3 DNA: TGTGCCAGCAAGACCGTCCGGGACAGCTATGGCTACACCTTC.

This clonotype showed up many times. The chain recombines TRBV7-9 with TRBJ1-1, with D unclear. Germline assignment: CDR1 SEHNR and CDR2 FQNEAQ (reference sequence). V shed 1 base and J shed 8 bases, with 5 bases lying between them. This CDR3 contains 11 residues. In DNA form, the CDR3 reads TGTGCCAGCAGCTTAGTGGGGGAAGCTTTCTTT. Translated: CASSLVGEAFF. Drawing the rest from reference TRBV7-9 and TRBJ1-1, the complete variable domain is DTGVSQNPRHKITKRGQNVTFRCDPISEHNRLYWYRQTLGQGPEFLTYFQNEAQLEKSRLLSDRFSAERPKGSFSTLEIQRTEQGDSAMYLCASSLVGEAFFGQGTRLTVV.

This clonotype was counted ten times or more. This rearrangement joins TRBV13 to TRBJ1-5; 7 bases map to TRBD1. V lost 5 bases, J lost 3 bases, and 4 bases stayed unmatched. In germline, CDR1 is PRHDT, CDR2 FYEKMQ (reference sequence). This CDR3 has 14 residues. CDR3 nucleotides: TGTGCCAGCAGCCAGGGGGGTAACAATCAGCCCCAGCATTTT. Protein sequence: CASSQGGNNQPQHF.

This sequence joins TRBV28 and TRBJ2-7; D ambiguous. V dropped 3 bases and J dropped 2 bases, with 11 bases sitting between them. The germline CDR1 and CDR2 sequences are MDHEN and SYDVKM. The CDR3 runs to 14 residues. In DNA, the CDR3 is TGTGCCAGCAGTTTTCGCAGACATACCTACGAGCAGTACTTC. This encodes CASSFRRHTYEQYF.

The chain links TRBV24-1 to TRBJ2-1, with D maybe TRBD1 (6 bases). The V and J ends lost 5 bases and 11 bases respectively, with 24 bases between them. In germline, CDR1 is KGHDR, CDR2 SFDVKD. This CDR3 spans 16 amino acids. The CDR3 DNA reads TGTGCCACCAGTGGTTTATCGGGGCAAGGGGGAAGTAAGCAGTTCTTC. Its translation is CATSGLSGQGGSKQFF.

CDR3 sequence: CASSSSPSSQRGETQYF. The CDR3 DNA reads TGTGCCAGCAGCTCCTCGCCAAGCTCGCAGAGAGGAGAGACCCAGTACTTC. V usage is TRBV11-3 and J usage is TRBJ2-5, with unresolved D. V was pared by 4 bases and J by 4 bases, with 22 bases between. The germline CDR1 and CDR2 sequences are SGHNT and YENEEA. The CDR3 covers 17 residues.

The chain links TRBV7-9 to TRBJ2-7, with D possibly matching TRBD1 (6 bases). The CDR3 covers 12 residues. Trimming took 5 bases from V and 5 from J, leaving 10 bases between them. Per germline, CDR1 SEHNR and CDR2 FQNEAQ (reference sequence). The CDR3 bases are TGTGCCAGCAGCACACAGGGAAACGAGCAGTACTTC. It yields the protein CASSTQGNEQYF. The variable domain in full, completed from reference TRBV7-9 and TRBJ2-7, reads DTGVSQNPRHKITKRGQNVTFRCDPISEHNRLYWYRQTLGQGPEFLTYFQNEAQLEKSRLLSDRFSAERPKGSFSTLEIQRTEQGDSAMYLCASSTQGNEQYFGPGTRLTVT.

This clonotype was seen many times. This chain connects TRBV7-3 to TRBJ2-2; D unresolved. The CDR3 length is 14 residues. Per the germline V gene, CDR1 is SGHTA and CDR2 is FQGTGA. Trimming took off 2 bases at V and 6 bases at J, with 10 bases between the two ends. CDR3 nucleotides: TGTGCCAGCAGCTTAGGCAGTATTCCCGGGGAGCTGTTTTTT. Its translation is CASSLGSIPGELFF.

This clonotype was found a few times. For the CDR3, the DNA is TGTGCCACCAGCAGAGAAGCAAATCAGCCCCAGCATTTT. It translates to CATSREANQPQHF. The gene calls are TRBV15 and TRBJ1-5, with no clear D. Between the trimmed V and J ends, which lost 0 bases and 4 bases, there was a span of 4 bases. Germline V gives CDR1 LNHNV, CDR2 YYDKDF (reference sequence). CDR3 length equals 13 residues.